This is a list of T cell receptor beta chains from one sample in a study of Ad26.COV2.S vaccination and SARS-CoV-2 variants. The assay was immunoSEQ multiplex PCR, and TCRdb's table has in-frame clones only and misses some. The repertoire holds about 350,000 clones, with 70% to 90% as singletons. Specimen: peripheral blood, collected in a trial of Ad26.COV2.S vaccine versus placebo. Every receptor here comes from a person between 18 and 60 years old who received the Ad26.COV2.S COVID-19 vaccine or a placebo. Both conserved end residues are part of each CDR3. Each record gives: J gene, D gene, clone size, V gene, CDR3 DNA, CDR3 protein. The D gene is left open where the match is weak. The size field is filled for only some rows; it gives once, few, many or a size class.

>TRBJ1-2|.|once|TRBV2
TGTGCCAGCAGTGAAGCGACCACCTCAGATAACTATGGCTACACCTTC
CASSEATTSDNYGYTF
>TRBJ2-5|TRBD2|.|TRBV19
TGTGCCAGTATGTCAAGTCGGCTAGCGGGGGCGCCCCAAGAGACCCAGTACTTC
CASMSSRLAGAPQETQYF
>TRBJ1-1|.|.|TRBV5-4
TGTGCCAGCAGCTTGGCCGTGGGGGCTGAAGCTTTCTTT
CASSLAVGAEAFF
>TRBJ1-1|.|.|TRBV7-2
TGTGCCAGCAGCTTAGTTTCGAGTAAAAGCACTGAAGCTTTCTTT
CASSLVSSKSTEAFF
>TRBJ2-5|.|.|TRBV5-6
TGTGCCAGCAGCACCCGTTTAAGTCGGGGGCGGCGGCACCAAGAGACCCAGTACTTC
CASSTRLSRGRRHQETQYF
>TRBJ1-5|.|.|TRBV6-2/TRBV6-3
TGTGCCAGCAGCCCTTATGTACCTAATCAGCCCCAGCATTTT
CASSPYVPNQPQHF
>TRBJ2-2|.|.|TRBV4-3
TGCGCCAGCAGCCAATCGGCCGTGTTGAACACCGGGGAGCTGTTTTTT
CASSQSAVLNTGELFF
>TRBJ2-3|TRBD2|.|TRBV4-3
TGCGCCAGCAGCCAAGACGCGGGGCGGGGGGTAACAGATACGCAGTATTTT
CASSQDAGRGVTDTQYF
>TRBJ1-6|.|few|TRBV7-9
TGTGCCAGCAGCCCCAGTGGTGGCACCCCCTATAATTCACCCCTCCACTTT
CASSPSGGTPYNSPLHF
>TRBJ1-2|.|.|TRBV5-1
TGCGCCAGCAGCTTGTCCCAGGACTATGGCTACACCTTC
CASSLSQDYGYTF
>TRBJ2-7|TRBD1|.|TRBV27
TGTGCCAGCAGGTCCGGCGACAGGGGCCACTTAACCTACGAGCAGTACTTC
CASRSGDRGHLTYEQYF
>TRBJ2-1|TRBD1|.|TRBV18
TGTGCCAGCTCACCGCCGGGACAGGGTGGGAATGAGCAGTTCTTC
CASSPPGQGGNEQFF
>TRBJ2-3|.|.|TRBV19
TGTGCCAGTAGTATAGACAGGGGAATGACAGATACGCAGTATTTT
CASSIDRGMTDTQYF
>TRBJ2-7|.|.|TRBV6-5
TGTGCCAGCGGGACAGCGGGGGCCTACGAGCAGTACTTC
CASGTAGAYEQYF
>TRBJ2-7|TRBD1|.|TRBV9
TGTGCCAGCAGCGCGGGACCGGGACAGCCCTACGAGCAGTACTTC
CASSAGPGQPYEQYF
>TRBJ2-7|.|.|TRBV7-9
TGTGCCAGCAGCTTAGTGGGGGACATATGGGAGCAGTACTTC
CASSLVGDIWEQYF
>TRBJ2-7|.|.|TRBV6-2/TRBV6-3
TGTGCCAGCAGTTGGGGGGATCCCTTCGAGCAGTACTTC
CASSWGDPFEQYF
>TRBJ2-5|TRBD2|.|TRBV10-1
TGCGCCAGCGCCCCAGCGGGGGGAGAGACCCAGTACTTC
CASAPAGGETQYF
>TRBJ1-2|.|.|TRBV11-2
TGTGCCAGCAGTGGGGGCTATGGCTACACCTTC
CASSGGYGYTF
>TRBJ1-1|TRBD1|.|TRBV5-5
TGTGCCAGCAGCTGGACAGGAGTCCCAGTATCCCCGAACACTGAAGCTTTCTTT
CASSWTGVPVSPNTEAFF
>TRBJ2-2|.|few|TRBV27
TGTGCCAGCAGTTCTCAGAGGGTTCATCACACCGGGGAGCTGTTTTTT
CASSSQRVHHTGELFF
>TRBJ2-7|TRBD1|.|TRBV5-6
TGTGCCAGCAGCCCAGCTCCGGGACAGTCCTACGAGCAGTACTTC
CASSPAPGQSYEQYF
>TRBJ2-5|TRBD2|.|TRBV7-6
TGTGCCAGCAGCACAGGACTAGCGGGGGGGCGCCAAGAGACCCAGTACTTC
CASSTGLAGGRQETQYF
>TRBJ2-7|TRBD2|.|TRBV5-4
TGTGCCAGCAGCTTGGGAGGGGCTAGCGGCTACGAGCAGTACTTC
CASSLGGASGYEQYF
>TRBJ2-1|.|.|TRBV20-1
TGCAGTGCTAAACACAATGAGCAGTTCTTC
CSAKHNEQFF
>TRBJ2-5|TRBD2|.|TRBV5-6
TGTGCCAGCAGCTTGGGGACTAGCGGGGAAGAGACCCAGTACTTC
CASSLGTSGEETQYF
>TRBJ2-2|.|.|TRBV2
TGTGCCAGCAGTGAGTCAGGGTCGAACACCGGGGAGCTGTTTTTT
CASSESGSNTGELFF
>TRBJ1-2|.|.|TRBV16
TGTGCCAGCAGACCCGGGACCGGCAAGGGTGGCTACACCTTC
CASRPGTGKGGYTF
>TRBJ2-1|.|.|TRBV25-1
TGTGCCGGAGGGGACAGCCACAATGAGCAGTTCTTC
CAGGDSHNEQFF
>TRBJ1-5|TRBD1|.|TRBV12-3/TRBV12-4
TGTGCCAGCAGGCAGGGGGCAAGGCAGCCCCAGCATTTT
CASRQGARQPQHF
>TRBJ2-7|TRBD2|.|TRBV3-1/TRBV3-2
TGTGCCAGCAGCCAATCTAGCGGGAGAGGTTACGAGCAGTACTTC
CASSQSSGRGYEQYF
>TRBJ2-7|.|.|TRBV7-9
TGTGCCAGCGGGTGGTACTACGAGCAGTACTTC
CASGWYYEQYF
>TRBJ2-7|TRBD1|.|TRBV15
TGTGCCACCAGCAGAGATCGACAGGGGGAGCAGTACTTC
CATSRDRQGEQYF
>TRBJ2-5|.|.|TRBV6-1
TGTGCCAGCAGTGATTCCGGGACAGAGACCCAGTACTTC
CASSDSGTETQYF
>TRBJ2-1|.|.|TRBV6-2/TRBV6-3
TGTGCCAGCAGCGGAGGGGAGGACAATGAGCAGTTCTTC
CASSGGEDNEQFF
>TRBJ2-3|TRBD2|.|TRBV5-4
TGTGCCAGCAGCCCCAGACTAGCCTACACAGATACGCAGTATTTT
CASSPRLAYTDTQYF
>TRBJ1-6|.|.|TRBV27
TGTGCCAGCAGTACAGGGCCCTCCTATAATTCACCCCTCCACTTT
CASSTGPSYNSPLHF
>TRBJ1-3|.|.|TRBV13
TGTGCCAGCAGCACGGTTCCGGGACGGCACTCTGGAAACACCATATATTTT
CASSTVPGRHSGNTIYF
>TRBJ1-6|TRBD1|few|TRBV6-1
TGTGCCAGCAGTGGACGGGGCTGGGACAGGGAATACTCACCCCTCCACTTT
CASSGRGWDREYSPLHF
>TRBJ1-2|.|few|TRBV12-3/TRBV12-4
TGTGCCAGCAGTTTACAGGCTAACTATGGCTACACCTTC
CASSLQANYGYTF
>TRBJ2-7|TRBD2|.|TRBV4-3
TGCGCCAGCAGCCTAAGACTAGCGGGAGTTTACGAGCAGTACTTC
CASSLRLAGVYEQYF
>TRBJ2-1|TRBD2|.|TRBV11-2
TGTGCCAGCAGCCTAGCGGGGGCTGTCAATGAGCAGTTCTTC
CASSLAGAVNEQFF
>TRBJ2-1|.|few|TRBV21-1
TGTGCCAGCAGCCAGACTGGGTTGCCGACGACCTACAATGAGCAGTTCTTC
CASSQTGLPTTYNEQFF
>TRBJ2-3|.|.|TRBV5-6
TGTGCCAGCAGCTTGGGTCCCCTCACGGATACGCAGTATTTT
CASSLGPLTDTQYF
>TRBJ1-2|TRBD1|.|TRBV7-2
TGTGCCAGCAGCTCAACAGGGGGCTCCCTCTATGGCTACACCTTC
CASSSTGGSLYGYTF
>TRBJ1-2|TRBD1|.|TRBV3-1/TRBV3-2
TGTGCCAGCAGCCAACGCGACAGGGTAAACACCTTC
CASSQRDRVNTF